The 29 T cell receptor beta chains presented below share a single source sample, sequenced in a study of T cell responses to AZD1222 COVID-19 vaccine. Some clones are missing from TCRdb's copy, which holds only in-frame ones; the method was immunoSEQ multiplex PCR. Altogether over 110,000 clones are present, about 91% being singletons, with the ten largest covering roughly 9.9%. The material sequenced was peripheral blood, taken 28 days after the second AZD1222 dose. The receptor set was obtained from an adult who received the AZD1222 COVID-19 vaccine.

The chain joins TRBV10-2 to TRBJ2-7; 9 nucleotides align to TRBD2. The CDR3 covers 14 residues. Germline V lookup: CDR1 WSHSY, CDR2 SAAADI. V shed 8 bases and J 5 bases; nucleotides not matched to a gene: 10. This CDR3 reads CASGNSGRPHEQYF. The CDR3 nucleotides read TGCGCCAGCGGGAATAGCGGGAGACCCCACGAGCAGTACTTC.

The CDR3 DNA follows: TGTGCCAGCAGTTCTAACACAGGGAGTCAGCCCCAGCATTTT. Its translation: CASSSNTGSQPQHF. The chain carries TRBV28 and TRBJ1-5; D is possibly TRBD1 (6 bases). V was shortened by 4 bases and J by 6 bases, with 13 bases between the two germline ends. The CDR3 has 14 amino acids. Per germline, CDR1 MDHEN and CDR2 SYDVKM.

The chain uses TRBV3-1 (or the pseudogene TRBV3-2) and TRBJ1-5, with 7 bases aligning to TRBD1. The trim removed 3 bases at V and 2 bases at J, leaving 7 bases unmatched. The CDR3 consists of 16 residues. The V gene's germline CDR1 is LGHDT and CDR2 YNNKEL (reference sequence). The CDR3 coding sequence is TGTGCCAGCAGCCAGACAGGGTTGGACGGCAATCAGCCCCAGCATTTT. Translation gives CASSQTGLDGNQPQHF.

This clone has only a few counts. The chain employs TRBV27 and TRBJ1-3; weak D call: TRBD1 (5 bases). The V and J ends lost 3 bases and 1 base respectively, with 13 bases between them. Germline V CDR1 and CDR2: MNHEY, SMNVEV (reference sequence). CDR3 length: 16 amino acids. The CDR3, as DNA: TGTGCCAGCAGTTTGGGGCACCCGGTATCTGGAAACACCATATATTTT. Translation: CASSLGHPVSGNTIYF.

J is TRBJ1-1 and V is TRBV5-8, with D unclear. CDR3 length: 13 residues. Trimming pared 3 bases from V and 6 bases from J, leaving 12 bases between. CDR1 is SGHTS and CDR2 is YDEGEE in the germline V gene. CDR3 region: CASSSTSRAEAFF. DNA of the CDR3: TGTGCCAGCAGCTCGACTTCACGGGCTGAAGCTTTCTTT.

Only a few counts were recorded for this clone. J is TRBJ1-2 and V is TRBV3-1 (or the pseudogene TRBV3-2); unclear D gene. The V gene's germline CDR1 is LGHDT and CDR2 YNNKEL (reference sequence). This CDR3 spans 14 amino acids. Trimming shortened V by 4 bases and J by 8 bases, and 17 bases separated the two germline ends. The CDR3 nucleotides read TGTGCCAGCAGCCCCAGGCACCGTACGGAGGGCTACACCTTC. It is translated as CASSPRHRTEGYTF.

This rearrangement joins TRBV30 to TRBJ1-1, with D possibly TRBD1 on 6 matching bases. Per the germline V gene, CDR1 is GTSNPN and CDR2 is SVGIG (reference sequence). Between the trimmed V and J ends, which lost 3 bases and 0 bases, there was a span of 14 bases. The CDR3 has 15 residues. Written as DNA, the CDR3 is TGTGCCTGGAGACAGGGCCTGATTTTGAACACTGAAGCTTTCTTT. Its protein is CAWRQGLILNTEAFF.

The chain has TRBV4-1 and TRBJ1-2, with 7 bases identical to TRBD1. Trimming took 4 bases from V and 0 from J; bases not matched to a gene: 8. CDR3 size: 16 residues. Germline V gene sequence: CDR1 MGHRA, CDR2 YSYEKL. The CDR3 region has the DNA TGCGCCAGCAGCCCCTCGGGACAGACGGCTAACTATGGCTACACCTTC. Its translation: CASSPSGQTANYGYTF.

The chain carries TRBV5-6 and TRBJ2-3; 8 nucleotides match TRBD2. Germline values: CDR1 SGHDT, CDR2 YYEEEE. The CDR3 contains 15 residues. J was trimmed by 3 bases and V by 0 bases; bases with no gene match: 3. DNA of the CDR3: TGTGCCAGCAGCTTGGCACTAGCGGTAACAGATACGCAGTATTTT. This gives the protein CASSLALAVTDTQYF.

The chain combines TRBV5-1 with TRBJ1-2; maybe TRBD1 (6 bases). Germline CDR1 reads SGHRS; CDR2 reads YFSETQ. Trimming stripped 1 base from V and 2 bases from J, with 6 bases between. The CDR3 is 13 residues long. CDR3 bases: TGCGCCAGCAGCTTGCAGGGGAACTATGGCTACACCTTC. The encoded protein is CASSLQGNYGYTF.

J is TRBJ1-2 and V is TRBV4-1; 11 nucleotides match TRBD1. Germline V gene sequence: CDR1 MGHRA, CDR2 YSYEKL. There are 13 residues in the CDR3. J was trimmed by 2 bases and V by 8 bases; bases with no gene match: 1. CDR3 nucleotide sequence: TGCGCCAGCCGGGACAGGGGGAACTATGGCTACACCTTC. The encoded protein is CASRDRGNYGYTF.

This chain connects TRBV6-1 to TRBJ2-2; 10 bases agree with TRBD1. CDR1 MNHNS and CDR2 SASEGT come from the germline V gene. Trimming at V came to 2 bases and at J to 7 bases, leaving 7 bases not matched to a gene. The CDR3 has 16 amino acids. DNA of the CDR3: TGTGCCAGCAGTGAAATGGGACAGGGGATGGGCGGGGAGCTGTTTTTT. It is translated as CASSEMGQGMGGELFF.

V and J are TRBV6-5 and TRBJ1-1; D gene ambiguous. Trimming took off 6 bases at V and 1 base at J, with 9 bases between the two ends. This CDR3 comprises 13 residues. The germline V gene encodes CDR1 MNHEY and CDR2 SVGAGI. The CDR3 loop reads CASRLSGNTEAFF. The CDR3 bases are TGTGCCAGCAGACTGTCAGGGAACACTGAAGCTTTCTTT.

This rearrangement joins TRBV7-9 to TRBJ1-6; the D gene is possibly TRBD1 (5 bases). This CDR3 region has 15 residues. With 3 bases removed from V and 9 bases from J, the gap between germline ends came to 15 bases. Germline assignment: CDR1 SEHNR and CDR2 FQNEAQ (reference sequence). The DNA of the CDR3 is TGTGCCAGCAGCTTGGTTGGCCAGGGCGGTTCACCCCTCCACTTT. The encoded protein is CASSLVGQGGSPLHF.

This clone was counted between two and nine times. V gene TRBV19 combines with J gene TRBJ2-7; TRBD1 or TRBD2 may be the D gene (6 bases each). Trimming removed 6 bases at V and 3 bases at J, with 15 bases between. This CDR3 region has 14 residues. CDR1 and CDR2 from the germline V gene are LNHDA and SQIVND (reference sequence). The CDR3 here is CASSLKGDFYEQYF. For the CDR3, the DNA is TGTGCCAGTAGCCTAAAGGGGGACTTCTACGAGCAGTACTTC.

The rearrangement links TRBV18 to TRBJ1-2; D call uncertain. The V gene's germline CDR1 is KGHSH and CDR2 LQKENI. The V and J ends lost 1 base and 3 bases respectively, with 3 bases between them. The CDR3 has 12 amino acids. CDR3 DNA sequence: TGTGCCAGCTCACCACGTTACTATGGCTACACCTTC. This sequence encodes CASSPRYYGYTF.

The rearrangement links TRBV2 to TRBJ1-1; no clear D gene. CDR1 and CDR2 from the germline V gene are SNHLY and FYNNEI. The CDR3 spans 12 residues. The ends were cut back, 1 base at V and 4 bases at J, with 4 bases in the middle. The CDR3 loop is CASSEGITEAFF. CDR3 in DNA: TGTGCCAGCAGTGAAGGGATCACTGAAGCTTTCTTT.

The rearrangement uses TRBV7-3 and TRBJ1-3, with TRBD1 as a possible D gene (6 bases). Germline loops: CDR1 SGHTA, CDR2 FQGTGA. CDR3 length: 14 amino acids. V was trimmed by 3 bases and J by 1 base, leaving 7 bases between them. CDR3 protein: CASSFQGSGNTIYF. CDR3 in DNA: TGTGCCAGCAGCTTCCAGGGGTCTGGAAACACCATATATTTT. Based on the CDR3 plus reference TRBV7-3 and TRBJ1-3, the full variable domain is GAGVSQTPSNKVTEKGKYVELRCDPISGHTALYWYRQSLGQGPEFLIYFQGTGAADDSGLPNDRFFAVRPEGSVSTLKIQRTERGDSAVYLCASSFQGSGNTIYFGEGSWLTVV.

This chain links TRBV7-9 with TRBJ2-7; the D gene is possibly TRBD1 (6 bases). This CDR3 region has 15 residues. The germline gives CDR1 SEHNR, CDR2 FQNEAQ (reference sequence). V shed 5 bases and J shed 2 bases, with 16 bases lying between them. This CDR3 reads CASSQDSVRPYEQYF. In nucleotides, the CDR3 is TGTGCCAGCAGCCAGGACAGCGTCCGACCCTACGAGCAGTACTTC.

The CDR3 spells CASTPLGAWNTEAFF. In DNA form, the CDR3 reads TGTGCCAGCACCCCGTTGGGGGCTTGGAACACTGAAGCTTTCTTT. The V call is TRBV7-9, the J call TRBJ1-1; D might be TRBD1 (6 bases). Trimming took off 7 bases at V and 1 base at J, with 16 bases between the two ends. The germline gives CDR1 SEHNR, CDR2 FQNEAQ (reference sequence). This CDR3 spans 15 amino acids.

The rearrangement links TRBV6-5 to TRBJ2-1, with TRBD1 matching 8 bases. CDR1 MNHEY and CDR2 SVGAGI come from the germline V gene. CDR3 length equals 14 residues. The junction had 9 bases not matched to a gene; V was cut back by 7 bases and J by 7 bases. CDR3 coding DNA: TGTGCCAGCATGACAGGGGCCGCAGGGAATGAGCAGTTCTTC. The encoded protein is CASMTGAAGNEQFF.

The chain links TRBV3-1 (or the pseudogene TRBV3-2) to TRBJ1-2; D is ambiguous. Germline V gene lookup returns CDR1 LGHDT and CDR2 YNNKEL (reference sequence). The CDR3 totals 12 residues. Trimming removed 0 bases at V and 12 bases at J, with 11 bases between. The CDR3 reads CASSQDFLRDTF. The CDR3 DNA sequence: TGTGCCAGCAGCCAAGACTTCCTACGGGACACCTTC.

The chain links TRBV5-1 to TRBJ2-7, with D unresolved. Trimming cost V 0 bases and J 6 bases, with 7 bases left between them. The germline V gene has CDR1 SGHRS and CDR2 YFSETQ. The CDR3 contains 12 residues. The CDR3 region is CASSLVSGEQYF. In DNA form, the CDR3 reads TGCGCCAGCAGCTTGGTCTCGGGCGAGCAGTACTTC. Full variable domain (missing parts from reference TRBV5-1 and TRBJ2-7): KAGVTQTPRYLIKTRGQQVTLSCSPISGHRSVSWYQQTPGQGLQFLFEYFSETQRNKGNFPGRFSGRQFSNSRSEMNVSTLELGDSALYLCASSLVSGEQYFGPGTRLTVT.

The table lists this clone with a count of one. The chain employs TRBV27 and TRBJ1-1, with D possibly matching TRBD1 (6 bases). V gave up 5 bases and J gave up 3 bases, with 16 bases separating them. Germline V gene lookup returns CDR1 MNHEY and CDR2 SMNVEV (reference sequence). This CDR3 spans 15 amino acids. The CDR3 sequence: CASSRLGATDTEAFF. CDR3 DNA sequence: TGTGCCAGCAGTCGCCTGGGGGCCACGGACACTGAAGCTTTCTTT.

DNA of the CDR3: TGTGCCAGCAGCCTGACTAGCGGGATCTACAATGAGCAGTTCTTC. It specifies CASSLTSGIYNEQFF. This chain connects TRBV6-5 to TRBJ2-1; 11 bases match TRBD2. V dropped 6 bases and J dropped 3; count of bases not matched to a gene: 4. CDR3 length: 15 residues. CDR1 and CDR2 from the germline V gene are MNHEY and SVGAGI.

This chain connects TRBV30 to TRBJ2-1, with D possibly being TRBD1 (6 bases). The V end lost 3 bases, the J end lost 8 bases, and 8 bases lay between the germline ends. There are 11 residues in the CDR3. Germline values: CDR1 GTSNPN, CDR2 SVGIG (reference sequence). CDR3 amino acids: CAWRGADEQFF. CDR3 nucleotide sequence: TGTGCCTGGAGGGGGGCAGATGAGCAGTTCTTC.

The V call is TRBV5-4, the J call TRBJ1-6, with D possibly matching TRBD1 (5 bases). CDR3 length: 16 residues. Between the trimmed V and J ends, which lost 0 bases and 4 bases, there was a span of 11 bases. The germline gives CDR1 SGHNT, CDR2 YYREEE (reference sequence). CDR3 sequence (DNA): TGTGCCAGCAGCTTGGGACAGCCCTATTATAATTCACCCCTCCACTTT. This translates into CASSLGQPYYNSPLHF.

This clone showed up just once. This chain uses TRBV19 with TRBJ2-7; no clear D. This CDR3 has 12 amino acids. Germline assignment: CDR1 LNHDA and CDR2 SQIVND (reference sequence). Trimming removed 4 bases at V and 7 bases at J, with 11 bases between. The CDR3 coding sequence is TGTGCCAGTAGTAGTTCTCAGCTGGAGCAGTACTTC. Translated, it gives CASSSSQLEQYF.

This clone was seen once. The chain carries TRBV20-1 and TRBJ1-1; D is undetermined. The CDR3 is 12 amino acids. V gave up 3 bases and J gave up 1 base, with 6 bases separating them. Per germline, CDR1 DFQATT and CDR2 SNEGSKA (reference sequence). As DNA, the CDR3 is TGCAGTGCTAGTTCAGCGAACACTGAAGCTTTCTTT. This sequence encodes CSASSANTEAFF.